This T cell receptor (beta chain) was observed in a study of T-cell memory formation after mild COVID-19. Study summary: There were largely donor-specific TCR clusters.

Notes on the study in general: Pre-infection memory already had some responding clones, implying cross-reactive memory joined.

The CDR3 sequence is 13 residues long. Trimming stripped 5 bases from V and 0 bases from J, with 8 bases between. Germline loops: CDR1 LGHNA, CDR2 YNFKEQ. TCRdb reprocessed the 5' RACE reads with MiXCR, giving one entry per CDR3 protein. This table holds some 490,000 distinct CDR3 sequences, 18% found once. As to this clonotype: The antigen is undetermined. No conserved phenylalanine or tryptophan ends this CDR3, so it is likely a read error.

The rearrangement joins TRBV4-2 to TRBJ2-7, with D perhaps matching TRBD1 or TRBD2 (5 bases each). The TCR comes from an adult woman who had mild COVID-19 (a few samples of this study predate the infection). Cell type and time point are not known. The sample consisted of PBMCs or a T cell subset sorted from them (not recorded which). For the CDR3, the DNA is TGTGCCAGCAGCACGGGACCCTCCTACGAGCAGTACTTA. It yields the protein CASSTGPSYEQYL.